This entry features one TCR beta chain sequence. As yet, its antigen is unknown. The sample belongs to a study of cytomegalovirus exposure and HLA in healthy donors. The overall study: A preliminary data release comprised 80 million or so unique TCRs obtained from HLA-typed donors.

General study points: CMV serostatus was the sole immune exposure information available. Later analysis reportedly placed an Asian-associated ancestry cluster below the roughly 690-donor mean in N-insertions. Follow-up analysis later connected one missense variant in DCLRE1C with trimming of TCR beta V- and J-genes.

The study ran its PCR with 60 Vbeta and 13 Jbeta primers. Sequencing was performed with immunoSEQ multiplex PCR; in TCRdb, only in-frame clones are kept and a portion is missing. The profile shows approximately 170,000 clones, about 76% of them singletons. From germline, CDR1 is SNHLY and CDR2 FYNNEI. J was trimmed by 4 bases and V by 6 bases; bases with no gene match: 3. This CDR3 has 14 residues. The sample comprised PBMCs. The chain is built from TRBV2 and TRBJ1-6; 7 positions agree with TRBD1. This clonotype was sampled from a woman aged 40 to 50 in good health and CMV-seropositive. The CDR3 spells CASSATGYNSPLHF. In DNA, the CDR3 is TGTGCCAGCAGCGCGACAGGGTATAATTCACCCCTCCACTTT.